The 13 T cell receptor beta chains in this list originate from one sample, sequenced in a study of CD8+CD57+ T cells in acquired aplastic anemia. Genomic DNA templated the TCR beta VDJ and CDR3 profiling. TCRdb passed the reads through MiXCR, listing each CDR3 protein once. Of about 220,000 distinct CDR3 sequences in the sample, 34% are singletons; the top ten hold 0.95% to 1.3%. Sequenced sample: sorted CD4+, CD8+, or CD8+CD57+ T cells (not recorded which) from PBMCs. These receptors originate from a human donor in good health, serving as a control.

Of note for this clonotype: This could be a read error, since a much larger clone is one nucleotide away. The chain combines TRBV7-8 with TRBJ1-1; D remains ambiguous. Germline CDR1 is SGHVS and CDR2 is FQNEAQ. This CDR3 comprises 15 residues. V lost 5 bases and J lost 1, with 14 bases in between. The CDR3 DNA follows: TGTGCCAGCAGCCTAATGGCGGTTACGAACACTGAAGCTTTCTTT. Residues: CASSLMAVTNTEAFF.

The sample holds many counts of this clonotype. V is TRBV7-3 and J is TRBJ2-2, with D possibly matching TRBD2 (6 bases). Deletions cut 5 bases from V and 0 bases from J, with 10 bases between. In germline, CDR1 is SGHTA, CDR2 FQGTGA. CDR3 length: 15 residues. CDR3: CASSLSGANTGELFF. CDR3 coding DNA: TGTGCCAGCAGCCTTAGCGGAGCGAACACCGGGGAGCTGTTTTTT.

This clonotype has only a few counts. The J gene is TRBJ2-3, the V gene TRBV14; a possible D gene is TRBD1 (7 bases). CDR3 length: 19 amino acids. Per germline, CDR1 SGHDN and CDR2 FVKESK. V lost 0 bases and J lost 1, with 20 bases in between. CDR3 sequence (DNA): TGTGCCAGCAGCCAAGATCAGTGGTTCAGGGGGGCAGGCACAGATACGCAGTATTTT. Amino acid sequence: CASSQDQWFRGAGTDTQYF.

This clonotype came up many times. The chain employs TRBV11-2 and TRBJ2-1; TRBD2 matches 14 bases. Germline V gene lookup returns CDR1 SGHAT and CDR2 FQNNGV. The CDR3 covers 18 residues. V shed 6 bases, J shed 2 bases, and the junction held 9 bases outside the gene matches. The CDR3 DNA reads TGTGCCAGCAGGCGGATGGGACTAGCGGGAGTTCCCTACAATGAGCAGTTCTTC. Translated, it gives CASRRMGLAGVPYNEQFF.

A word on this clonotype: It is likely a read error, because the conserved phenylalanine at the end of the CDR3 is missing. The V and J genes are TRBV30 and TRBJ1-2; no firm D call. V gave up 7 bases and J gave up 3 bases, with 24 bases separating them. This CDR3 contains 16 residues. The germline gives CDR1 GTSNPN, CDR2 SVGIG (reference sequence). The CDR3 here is CASITISGGNYYGYTL. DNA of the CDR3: TGTGCCTCCATTACGATTTCGGGAGGGAATTACTATGGCTACACCCTC.

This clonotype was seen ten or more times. The DNA of the CDR3 is TGTGCCAGCAGCTTGGTCAGGGGCTACGAGCAGTACTTC. Protein product: CASSLVRGYEQYF. The chain uses TRBV7-6 and TRBJ2-7; D is possibly TRBD1 (6 bases). V was trimmed by 3 bases and J by 3 bases, leaving 9 bases between them. This CDR3 has 13 residues. The V gene's germline CDR1 is SGHVS and CDR2 FNYEAQ.

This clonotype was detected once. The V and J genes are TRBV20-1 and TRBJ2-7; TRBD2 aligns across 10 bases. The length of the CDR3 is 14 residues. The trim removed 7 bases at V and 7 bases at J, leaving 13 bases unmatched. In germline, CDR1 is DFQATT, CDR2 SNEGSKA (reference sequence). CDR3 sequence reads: CSVLTSGAYNEQYF. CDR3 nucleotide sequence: TGCAGTGTTCTAACTAGCGGGGCCTACAATGAGCAGTACTTC.

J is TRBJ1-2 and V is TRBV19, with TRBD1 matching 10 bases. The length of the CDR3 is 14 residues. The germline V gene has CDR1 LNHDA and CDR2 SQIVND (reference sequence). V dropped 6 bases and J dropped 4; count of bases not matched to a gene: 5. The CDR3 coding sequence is TGTGCCAGTAGACCGACAGGGGGCTTCTATGGCTACACCTTC. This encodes CASRPTGGFYGYTF.

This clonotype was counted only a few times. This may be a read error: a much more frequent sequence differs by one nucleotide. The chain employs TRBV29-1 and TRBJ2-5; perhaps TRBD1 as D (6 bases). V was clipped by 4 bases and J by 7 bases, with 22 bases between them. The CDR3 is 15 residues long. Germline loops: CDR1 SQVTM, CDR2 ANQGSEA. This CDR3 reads CSVVDSGVFGGTQYF. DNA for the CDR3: TGCAGCGTTGTTGATTCAGGGGTTTTTGGAGGGACCCAGTACTTC.

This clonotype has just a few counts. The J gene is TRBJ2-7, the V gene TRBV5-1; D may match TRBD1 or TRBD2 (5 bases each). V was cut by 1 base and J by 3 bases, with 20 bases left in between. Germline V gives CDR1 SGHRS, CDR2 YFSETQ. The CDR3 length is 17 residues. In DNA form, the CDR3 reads TGCGCCAGCAGCTTGCGAACTCCCAGGTTGGGGGTCTACGAGCAGTACTTC. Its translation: CASSLRTPRLGVYEQYF.

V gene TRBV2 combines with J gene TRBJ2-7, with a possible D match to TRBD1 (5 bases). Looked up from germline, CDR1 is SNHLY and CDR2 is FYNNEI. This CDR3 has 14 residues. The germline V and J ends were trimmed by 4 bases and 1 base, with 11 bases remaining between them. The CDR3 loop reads CASSGWGSSYEQYF. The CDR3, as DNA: TGTGCCAGCAGTGGCTGGGGCAGTTCCTACGAGCAGTACTTC.

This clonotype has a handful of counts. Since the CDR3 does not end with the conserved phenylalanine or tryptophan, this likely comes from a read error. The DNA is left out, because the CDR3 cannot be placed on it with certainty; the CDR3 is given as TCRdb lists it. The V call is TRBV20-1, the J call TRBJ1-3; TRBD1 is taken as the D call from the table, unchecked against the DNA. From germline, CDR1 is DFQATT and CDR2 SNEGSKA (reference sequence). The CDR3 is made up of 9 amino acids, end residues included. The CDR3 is CSAREPSGA.

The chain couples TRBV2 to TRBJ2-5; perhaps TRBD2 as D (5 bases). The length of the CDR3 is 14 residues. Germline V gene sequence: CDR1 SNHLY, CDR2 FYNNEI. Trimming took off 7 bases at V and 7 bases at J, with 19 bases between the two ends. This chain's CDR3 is CASTKGSHEGTQYF. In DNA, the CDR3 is TGTGCCAGCACCAAAGGGTCCCACGAGGGGACCCAGTACTTC.